Listed below are T cell receptor beta chains from one sample, sequenced in a study of blood T cell repertoires in COVID-19. Clones were sequenced by immunoSEQ multiplex PCR, and TCRdb holds only the in-frame ones, with some missing. Of hundreds of thousands of clones listed, approximately 91% are singletons. The sequencing sample was made of peripheral blood. The receptors originated from a middle-aged man with acute or convalescent COVID-19. The CDR3 runs from the conserved cysteine through the conserved F or W. D genes are given only for firm matches. Clone size is stated in some rows and not others, as once, few, many or a class when expanded.

V: TRBV4-1
size: NA
D: NA
J: TRBJ2-7
DNA: TGCGCCAGCAGCCAAGATAAGGGGGGGGGCCGGTACGAGCAGTACTTC
CDR3: CASSQDKGGGRYEQYF

V: TRBV4-3
size: NA
D: NA
J: TRBJ2-1
DNA: TGCGCCAGCAGCCAAGATCTACTAGTCAATGAGCAGTTCTTC
CDR3: CASSQDLLVNEQFF

V: TRBV5-1
size: NA
D: TRBD2
J: TRBJ2-1
DNA: TGCGCCAGCAGCCTTCTGACAGGCGGAGTAGGAGCGGGAGGAAGGGATGAGCAGTTCTTC
CDR3: CASSLLTGGVGAGGRDEQFF

V: TRBV6-5
size: NA
D: NA
J: TRBJ1-1
DNA: TGTGCCAGCATGGGGCGTGCCCTCGGGAACACTGAAGCTTTCTTT
CDR3: CASMGRALGNTEAFF

V: TRBV4-1
size: NA
D: TRBD1
J: TRBJ2-1
DNA: TGCGCCAGCAGCCAAGAATGGGCAGGGGGCAAGTTCTTC
CDR3: CASSQEWAGGKFF

V: TRBV12-3/TRBV12-4
size: NA
D: TRBD1
J: TRBJ1-1
DNA: TGTGCCAGCAGGAATGACAGGGGCTTTGAAGCTTTCTTT
CDR3: CASRNDRGFEAFF

V: TRBV28
size: NA
D: NA
J: TRBJ2-7
DNA: TGTGCCAGCAGTTTACCCTTAGCGGAACCTAACGAGCAGTACTTC
CDR3: CASSLPLAEPNEQYF

V: TRBV19
size: NA
D: TRBD1
J: TRBJ2-2
DNA: TGTGCCAGTAGTATCTGGGACAGGGGGTCCGGGGAGCTGTTTTTT
CDR3: CASSIWDRGSGELFF

V: TRBV11-2
size: NA
D: TRBD2
J: TRBJ2-7
DNA: TGTGCCAGCAGCTCAGCGGGAGGGTTCTCCTACGAGCAGTACTTC
CDR3: CASSSAGGFSYEQYF

V: TRBV29-1
size: NA
D: NA
J: TRBJ2-7
DNA: TGCAGCGTTGCGGGAGAAAAGAACGAGCAGTACTTC
CDR3: CSVAGEKNEQYF

V: TRBV5-4
size: NA
D: TRBD1
J: TRBJ1-2
DNA: TGTGCCAGCAGCCAACAGGGGGCAAGGTTGGGCTACACCTTC
CDR3: CASSQQGARLGYTF

V: TRBV28
size: NA
D: NA
J: TRBJ1-1
DNA: TGTGCCAGCAGTTTTCCAGGGCCCGAAGCTTTCTTT
CDR3: CASSFPGPEAFF

V: TRBV10-1
size: few
D: NA
J: TRBJ2-2
DNA: TGCGCCAGCAGTCCGCTAGCTACGGGTGAGGGGGAGCTGTTTTTT
CDR3: CASSPLATGEGELFF

V: TRBV5-1
size: NA
D: NA
J: TRBJ2-7
DNA: TGCGCCAGCAGCTTGGGAGAGGGGGTTACGGGCGAGCAGTACTTC
CDR3: CASSLGEGVTGEQYF

V: TRBV6-5
size: once
D: NA
J: TRBJ1-2
DNA: TGTGCCAGCACCGCCGGGAGACCGTATGGCTACACCTTC
CDR3: CASTAGRPYGYTF

V: TRBV10-3
size: NA
D: NA
J: TRBJ1-4
DNA: TGTGCCATCAGTGAAGAGGCGATGGAAAAACTGTTTTTT
CDR3: CAISEEAMEKLFF